This is a list of T cell receptor beta chains from one sample in a study of regulatory T cells in long-lasting Graves disease. A single record per CDR3 protein comes from TCRdb applying MiXCR to the multiplex PCR reads. The repertoire includes some 430,000 distinct CDR3 sequences, 20% to 25% of them detected once, and roughly 7.1% sits in the top ten. Sequenced here: peripheral blood mononuclear cells (PBMCs), sampled when the disease was refractory, from a patient treated with antithyroid drugs. Every receptor here comes from a female donor with Graves disease. Each CDR3 is given without its conserved first and last residue.

J gene,V gene,CDR3 protein
TRBJ2-7,TRBV20-1,SARDRGVGADLYEQY
TRBJ1-5,TRBV19,ASSIKTGVFNQPQH
TRBJ2-7,TRBV3-1,ASSQGLAGGNYEQY
TRBJ2-5,TRBV19,ASSTGLAWGTQY
TRBJ1-2,TRBV11-2,ASSLPWTGHVRNYGYT
TRBJ2-7,TRBV11-2,ASRKAGASYEQY
TRBJ2-7,TRBV2,ASSGGLRGEQY
TRBJ2-7,TRBV11-3,ASSLDLSGRAREQY
TRBJ2-7,TRBV7-9,ASSKGRDASYEQY
TRBJ1-2,TRBV19,ASSIVGGTLIGYT
TRBJ2-5,TRBV29-1,SVPRLAGVETQY
TRBJ2-7,TRBV28,ASSPTGGNYEQY
TRBJ1-5,TRBV28,ASRTEGGGVGPQH
TRBJ1-5,TRBV5-1,ASSFLGPGSNQPQH
TRBJ2-7,TRBV20-1,SARKLIGSYEQY
TRBJ2-7,TRBV3-1,ASSQGGSGRALG
TRBJ2-5,TRBV20-1,SFVPGDNFQETQY
TRBJ1-6,TRBV6-1,ASSRHETAYNSPLH
TRBJ2-7,TRBV28,ASSFYDRGTYEQY
TRBJ2-7,TRBV20-1,SASRYRELNEQY
TRBJ2-5,TRBV6-1,ASSDWGLGETQY
TRBJ2-5,TRBV7-9,ASSRPGTVKETQY
TRBJ2-7,TRBV12-3/TRBV12-4,ASSKGRELFSYEQY
TRBJ2-5,TRBV24-1,ATSDLTQAQETQY
TRBJ2-1,TRBV28,ASSLWAGTTYNEQF
TRBJ2-5,TRBV7-8,ASSLGERIETQY
TRBJ2-5,TRBV6-1,ASSFFKTSGQETQY
TRBJ1-2,TRBV9,ASSVPRQGARGYT
TRBJ1-6,TRBV2,ASSVGGSPLH
TRBJ1-5,TRBV28,ASSLRQISNQPQH
TRBJ1-2,TRBV6-1,ASSRDNYGYT
TRBJ2-7,TRBV29-1,SVEGGAGLYYEQY
TRBJ1-5,TRBV15,ATSRDRGQGNQPQH
TRBJ1-1,TRBV28,ASSPRGMNTEAF
TRBJ1-1,TRBV9,ASSVDVNTEAF
TRBJ1-4,TRBV7-8,ASSPSRQGTREKLL
TRBJ2-7,TRBV11-2,ASSPSGVAYEQY
TRBJ1-1,TRBV6-1,ASRRQEVFGAEAF
TRBJ1-5,TRBV20-1,SAHGTANQPQH
TRBJ2-7,TRBV7-2,ASSFRGTSYEQY
TRBJ2-2,TRBV5-1,ASERDTNTGELF
TRBJ2-7,TRBV12-5,ASGLVVGRGGEQY
TRBJ2-5,TRBV3-1,ASGRATETQY
TRBJ1-4,TRBV5-1,ASSRDPDGTNEKLF
TRBJ2-7,TRBV13,ASKEWTASYEQY
TRBJ2-5,TRBV27,ASSRIRQIEETQY
TRBJ1-1,TRBV6-1,ASNPGTGARGSTEAF
TRBJ1-1,TRBV12-3/TRBV12-4,AISEGGGRTEAF
TRBJ1-2,TRBV28,ASSYPGPLRGYT
TRBJ1-6,TRBV14,ARSQWDRGTPNSPLH
TRBJ1-1,TRBV11-2,ATAGGPNTEAF
TRBJ2-5,TRBV5-4,ASSWGAVRNQETQY